This T cell receptor (beta chain) comes out of a study of regulatory T cells in long-lasting Graves disease. This clonotype was detected ten times or more. CDR3 regions were amplified by Arm-PCR using iRepertoire HTBI primers to build TCR beta libraries. TCRdb redid the calling of the multiplex PCR reads with MiXCR, one entry per CDR3 protein. The sample lists 530,000 or so distinct CDR3 sequences; roughly 14% were seen once. Time point meaning: newly diagnosed GD, antithyroid drugs for less than 3 months. The TCR library was made from RNA that had been extracted from PBMCs in TRIzol. The CDR3 is made up of 16 amino acids. V was pared by 4 bases and J by 0 bases, with 4 bases of the junction left unmatched. From germline, CDR1 is KGHDR and CDR2 SFDVKD. Another study also made use of these data, one on T cells in Graves' hyperthyroidism and ophthalmopathy. That source reports: On the basis of clinical symptoms, serum thyroxine and TRAb, thyroid ultrasound and orbital computed tomography, diagnoses were made. During a first-round RT-PCR of the TCR CDR3, the HTBI primer set was used.

Sequenced here: peripheral blood mononuclear cells (PBMCs), sampled at new diagnosis, from a patient treated with antithyroid drugs. The TCR sequence derives from a man younger than 45 with Graves disease. V usage is TRBV24-1 and J usage is TRBJ2-4; 8 bases align to TRBD1. CDR3 amino acids: CATSDPGQGAKNIQYF. The CDR3 DNA reads TGTGCCACCAGTGACCCAGGACAGGGAGCCAAAAACATTCAGTACTTC.